The entry that follows covers one T cell receptor (beta chain) sequence. Its antigen is unknown. Treatment defined: around 19 received Ad26.COV2.S at low or high dose, single or two shots; about 5 received placebo; per-sample allocation not given. After the first vaccine or placebo injection, samples were drawn on day 63. The data were produced by immunoSEQ multiplex PCR, yet TCRdb's version contains in-frame clones alone and is incomplete. The table includes approximately 480,000 clones, roughly 89% detected once. This sample is part of a study of Ad26.COV2.S vaccination and SARS-CoV-2 variants. Broader study findings: Participants in the vaccine arm had higher spike-specific TCR breadth; placebo recipients had lower.

This clonotype originated in a person between 18 and 60 years old who received the Ad26.COV2.S COVID-19 vaccine or a placebo. The sequencing used peripheral blood, collected in a trial of Ad26.COV2.S vaccine versus placebo.

The CDR3 is CASSSSGRYEQFF. Here the CDR3 DNA reads TGTGCCAGCAGTAGCAGCGGGAGATATGAGCAGTTCTTC. The chain employs TRBV11-3 and TRBJ2-1, with TRBD2 matching 8 bases. Trimming took 6 bases from V and 8 from J; bases not matched to a gene: 6. The CDR3 is made up of 13 amino acids. The germline V gene encodes CDR1 SGHNT and CDR2 YENEEA. The variable domain in full, with the rest retrieved from reference TRBV11-3 and TRBJ2-1, is EAGVVQSPRYKIIEKKQPVAFWCNPISGHNTLYWYLQNLGQGPELLIRYENEEAVDDSQLPKDRFSAERLKGVDSTLKIQPAELGDSAVYLCASSSSGRYEQFFGPGTRLTVL.